The 14 T cell receptor beta chains below all came from one sample that was sequenced in a study of blood T cell repertoires in COVID-19. Measured with immunoSEQ multiplex PCR; TCRdb has only the in-frame clones, and not every one. The sample gives approximately 170,000 clones, approximately 86% of which show up once; 6.5% to 7.5% is in the top ten. Material for sequencing was peripheral blood. The receptors shown here come from a man older than 75 with COVID-19, enrolled during active disease.

This chain uses TRBV2 with TRBJ2-7, with a tentative D call TRBD1 (6 bases). CDR3 length equals 15 residues. Deletions cut 5 bases from V and 2 bases from J, with 16 bases between. The V gene's germline CDR1 is SNHLY and CDR2 FYNNEI. The CDR3 protein is CASSTDRRFTYEQYF. CDR3 DNA sequence: TGTGCCAGCAGTACTGACAGGAGATTTACCTACGAGCAGTACTTC.

The chain is built from TRBV6-6 and TRBJ1-4; possibly TRBD1 for D (6 bases). The length of the CDR3 is 14 residues. Germline-derived CDR1 and CDR2 are MNHNY and SVGAGI (reference sequence). With 2 bases removed from V and 6 bases from J, the gap between germline ends came to 10 bases. CDR3 nucleotides: TGTGCCAGCAGTTACCGGGACACGGATGAAAAACTGTTTTTT. It codes for CASSYRDTDEKLFF.

A word on this clone: Just one base apart from a much larger clone, this may be a read error. This rearrangement joins TRBV7-3 to TRBJ1-1; maybe TRBD1 (6 bases). Germline CDR1 and CDR2: SGHTA and FQGTGA. There are 13 residues in the CDR3. V was clipped by 4 bases and J by 1 base, with 7 bases between them. The CDR3 bases are TGTGCCAGCAGCTCGGACAGGAACACTGAAGCTTTCTTT. Translated, it gives CASSSDRNTEAFF.

The gene calls are TRBV2 and TRBJ2-1; D is unresolved. The CDR3 has 14 residues. The V end lost 7 bases, the J end lost 4 bases, and 14 bases lay between the germline ends. Germline CDR1 is SNHLY and CDR2 is FYNNEI. CDR3 nucleotides: TGTGCCAGCATCCAAGAGAGGCAGTACAATGAGCAGTTCTTC. It translates to CASIQERQYNEQFF.

The CDR3 nucleotides are TGTGCCAGCAGTTACTCGATCGGGGGAGGGGACACTGAAGCTTTCTTT. Its protein product is CASSYSIGGGDTEAFF. The chain links TRBV6-5 to TRBJ1-1; a possible D gene is TRBD1 (5 bases). Trimming took 0 bases from V and 3 from J, leaving 14 bases between them. From germline, CDR1 is MNHEY and CDR2 SVGAGI. CDR3 size: 16 residues.

The J gene is TRBJ2-7, the V gene TRBV6-6; 9 bases fit TRBD1. The V gene end was trimmed by 4 bases and the J gene end by 1 base; junction bases not matched to a gene: 8. CDR3 length equals 16 residues. Germline loops: CDR1 MNHNY, CDR2 SVGAGI (reference sequence). CDR3: CASSSPDRGESYEQYF. In DNA, the CDR3 is TGTGCCAGCAGTTCACCCGACAGGGGGGAATCCTACGAGCAGTACTTC.

The gene calls are TRBV3-1 (or the pseudogene TRBV3-2) and TRBJ1-4, with TRBD1 matching 11 bases. V lost 7 bases to trimming and J lost 8 bases; unmatched junction nucleotides: 9. This CDR3 is 15 amino acids long. CDR1 LGHDT and CDR2 YNNKEL come from the germline V gene (reference sequence). The CDR3, as DNA: TGTGCCAGCACGAGGGGACAGGGGGTAAGGGAAAAACTGTTTTTT. Its translation is CASTRGQGVREKLFF.

This chain links TRBV24-1 with TRBJ2-2; D is unclear. The ends were cut back, 5 bases at V and 2 bases at J, with 8 bases in the middle. The CDR3 spans 14 residues. Germline values: CDR1 KGHDR, CDR2 SFDVKD. This CDR3 reads CATSARLNTGELFF. CDR3 sequence (DNA): TGTGCCACCAGTGCGCGGTTAAACACCGGGGAGCTGTTTTTT.

This clone was counted between two and nine times. The chain is built from TRBV28 and TRBJ1-2; no reliable D call. This CDR3 contains 12 residues. Per the germline V gene, CDR1 is MDHEN and CDR2 is SYDVKM. V dropped 3 bases and J dropped 4 bases, with 6 bases sitting between them. CDR3 sequence reads: CASSLSVYGYTF. The CDR3 coding sequence is TGTGCCAGCAGTTTGTCCGTCTATGGCTACACCTTC.

The chain joins TRBV6-5 to TRBJ1-1, with 8 bases that match TRBD1. Germline trimming cut 7 bases from V and 6 bases from J; bases unmatched to any gene: 10. The germline CDR1 and CDR2 sequences are MNHEY and SVGAGI. CDR3 length: 14 residues. CDR3 nucleotides: TGTGCCAGCATGTTTCAGGGGGCTGAGGCTGAAGCTTTCTTT. Translating gives CASMFQGAEAEAFF.

The genes are TRBV18 and TRBJ2-3; TRBD1 aligns across 7 bases. Germline loops: CDR1 KGHSH, CDR2 LQKENI. The CDR3 is made up of 15 amino acids. V shed 5 bases, J shed 3 bases, and the junction held 8 bases outside the gene matches. In DNA form, the CDR3 reads TGTGCCAGCTCAGGTGACAGGGACATTACAGATACGCAGTATTTT. Translation: CASSGDRDITDTQYF.

The chain combines TRBV18 with TRBJ2-7; 8 nucleotides align to TRBD2. Trimming removed 6 bases from V and 3 bases from J; junction bases left unmatched: 10. Germline lookup yields CDR1 KGHSH and CDR2 LQKENI. The CDR3 length is 15 residues. The CDR3 spells CASSPGGDRYYEQYF. The DNA for the CDR3 is TGTGCCAGCTCTCCCGGGGGGGACCGATACTACGAGCAGTACTTC.

V is TRBV5-4 and J is TRBJ1-2; TRBD1 matches at 8 bases. CDR1 and CDR2 (germline): SGHNT, YYREEE (reference sequence). Trimming at V came to 4 bases and at J to 6 bases, leaving 11 bases not matched to a gene. This CDR3 is 15 amino acids long. The CDR3 DNA is TGTGCCAGCAGCCCCGTTCCCAGGGGGCGAAATGGCTACACCTTC. It codes for CASSPVPRGRNGYTF.

This chain connects TRBV3-1 (or the pseudogene TRBV3-2) to TRBJ2-7; the match to TRBD1 covers 9 bases. Germline V CDR1 and CDR2: LGHDT, YNNKEL (reference sequence). Germline trimming cut 3 bases from V and 7 bases from J; bases unmatched to any gene: 7. CDR3 length equals 14 residues. Here the CDR3 DNA reads TGTGCCAGCAGCCATGTACAGGGGGCGGGGGAGCAGTACTTC. Translated, it gives CASSHVQGAGEQYF.